The sequence of this T cell receptor beta chain was determined in a study of human T cells and chemical hapten exposure. Overall study context: Small pooled library volume differences mainly caused per-sample TCR yield variation. Whole-study results and caveats: There was no change with DPC sensitization in TCRs above 1 in 1000 frequency.

The time point here: pre-sensitization, week 0. Treatment meaning: therapeutic diphenylcyclopropenone sensitization with weekly scalp DPC. The CDR3 sequence is 16 residues long. V was trimmed by 0 bases and J by 0 bases, leaving 8 bases between them. CDR1 is MNHNS and CDR2 is SASEGT in the germline V gene. With respect to this clonotype: Its antigen is still unknown.

TCRdb reprocessed the RACE reads via MiXCR and lists one record per CDR3 protein. The sample lists more than 300,000 distinct CDR3 sequences, 4% to 6% seen once, with just over 2.5% in the top ten. V and J are TRBV6-1 and TRBJ1-4; D gene ambiguous. The material was whole blood, obtained in connection with sensitization to the hapten diphenylcyclopropenone (DPC). This TCR came from a woman in her forties or fifties with alopecia areata. Some clones in this sample may be carry-over from other donors' samples. The CDR3 sequence is CASSEAPVATNEKLFF. The CDR3 DNA is TGTGCCAGCAGTGAAGCGCCCGTTGCAACTAATGAAAAACTGTTTTTT.